This T cell receptor (beta chain) was recorded in a study of blood T cell repertoires in COVID-19 (dated by TCRdb to the early 2020s). Concerning the study at large: Collaborator samples came from the United States, Italy and Spain and covered acute and convalescent phases of COVID-19. The repertoires were made available in a free public database intended to serve as a resource for research on the immune response to SARS-CoV-2. Samples came from the ongoing ImmuneRACE study (first 160 participants) plus 1,254 subjects from 6 global collaborators. Where available, HLA class I and class II types were taken from metadata supplied by the sample provider and were not determined by assay-based typing. A de-identified subject ID, COVID-19 status, age in years and sex were almost always included in the sample metadata. Subjects who had been exposed to COVID-19, were actively infected with it, or had recovered from it provided the deeply sampled blood TCRbeta repertoires that made up the dataset. The material from the prospective study consisted of cDNA or gDNA derived from T cells, B-cell-depleted T cells, or PBMCs. Overall study outcomes, separate from this receptor: How much clinical and demographic metadata was included differed by source and by participant, and the metadata was provided uncurated.

TCRbeta CDR3 regions were amplified from genomic DNA using the immunoSEQ Assay, a bias-controlled multiplex PCR. The authors' analysis ran thus. Within the assay, amplification of reference gene primers was used to estimate how many nucleated cells each sample contained. Sequence reads were collapsed and filtered to measure the absolute abundance of every unique TCRbeta CDR3 rearrangement. Productive Simpson clonality was computed per sample as the square root of Simpson's diversity index over productive rearrangements. Not all clones reach the TCRdb copy of this immuneACCESS table, which keeps in-frame sequences only. Checked studies attribute under half of the gap to unresolved V genes and leave the rest unexplained. That table gives V, J and clone size, and the DNA gave D and trimming. The sample contains hundreds of thousands of clones, more than 80% of them found a single time. The ten largest clones take up over 0.2% of the sample.

This clone occurred once. Its antigen is still unknown. One base away there is no much larger clone; base qualities are not given. From its cysteine to its phenylalanine, the CDR3 spans 15 amino acids. Left in the record is the CDR3 DNA by itself, 45 bases read in frame from the first base. Looking up the germline V gene yields CDR1 SGHTA and CDR2 FQGTGA. Here V drops 5 bases and J drops 5 bases, and the junction holds 6 bases not matched to any gene. Collaborating institutions collected whole blood in K2EDTA tubes following their own protocols. For TCRbeta analysis, collaborators shipped samples in one of three forms: frozen whole blood, isolated PBMCs, or DNA extracted from either of those sample types.

The specimen sequenced was peripheral blood. The source is a woman aged 18-29 years with acute or convalescent COVID-19. The chain is assembled from TRBV7-3 and TRBJ2-3; TRBD2 fits 11 bases in the junction. The CDR3 in this case is CASSPLAGGVDTQYF. The DNA sequence is given as TGTGCCAGCAGCCCTCTAGCGGGGGGCGTAGATACGCAGTATTTT.